The entry below describes one TCR beta chain. Its antigen remains unknown. The data originate from a study of cytomegalovirus exposure and HLA in healthy donors. Study information: Per a later analysis, the 666 first-cohort and some 110 validation repertoires shared one platform.

The data were produced by immunoSEQ multiplex PCR, yet TCRdb's version contains in-frame clones alone and is incomplete. The sample shows about 200,000 clones, less than 85% of them seen only once. Study observations and caveats: The listing of roughly 160 TCR beta chains classed them as cytomegalovirus-associated. A classifier reportedly called cytomegalovirus status with high sensitivity and specificity.

The specimen was PBMCs. The clonotype originates from a woman aged 18-35 years in good health and CMV-seronegative.

The CDR3 is CASSYSTGQVNYGYTF. In nucleotides, the CDR3 is TGTGCCAGCAGTTACTCGACGGGACAGGTGAACTATGGCTACACCTTC. J is TRBJ1-2 and V is TRBV6-5; 8 bases agree with TRBD1. Trimming cost V 0 bases and J 2 bases; bases outside gene matches: 5. The CDR3 has 16 residues. In germline, CDR1 is MNHEY, CDR2 SVGAGI.